This T cell receptor (beta chain) comes out of a study of control samples from healthy donors and cancer patients. The ends were cut back, 2 bases at V and 2 bases at J, with 12 bases in the middle. The CDR3 extends over 15 amino acids. Germline CDR1 and CDR2: WNHNN and SYGVQD (reference sequence). The assay was immunoSEQ multiplex PCR, and TCRdb's table has in-frame clones only and misses some. The sample contains approximately 100,000 clones, around 82% of which appear only once. The sequenced sample was blood. J is TRBJ2-5 and V is TRBV10-1, with no clear D. The TCR comes from a man aged 55 to 70 in good health. As DNA, the CDR3 is TGCGCCAGCAGTGAGGGCCTGGGGAAGCAAGAGACCCAGTACTTC. It specifies CASSEGLGKQETQYF.